The sequence of this T cell receptor beta chain was determined in a study of blood T cell repertoires in COVID-19. Overall study: Sources were T cells, B-cell-depleted T cells, or PBMCs; the material itself was cDNA or gDNA.

Profiling relied on immunoSEQ multiplex PCR, and the TCRdb table lists in-frame clones only, not all of them. The sample has hundreds of thousands of clones; 87% are singletons. Trimming at V came to 6 bases and at J to 1 base, leaving 7 bases not matched to a gene. There are 17 residues in the CDR3. Germline V lookup: CDR1 MDHEN, CDR2 SYDVKM. The study drew participants aged about 18 to 89 years from around 24 US areas. Cohorts were determined from participant-reported clinical history. The material sequenced was PBMCs or T cells enriched from blood (not recorded which). The chain has TRBV28 and TRBJ2-1, with 12 bases fitting TRBD2. The TCR was taken from a woman aged 18-30 years with acute COVID-19. The CDR3 reads CASRSQLAGGSYNEQFF. The CDR3 DNA reads as TGTGCCAGCAGGTCTCAACTAGCGGGAGGTTCCTACAATGAGCAGTTCTTC. Together with reference TRBV28 and TRBJ2-1, the CDR3 gives the full variable domain: DVKVTQSSRYLVKRTGEKVFLECVQDMDHENMFWYRQDPGLGLRLIYFSYDVKMKEKGDIPEGYSVSREKKERFSLILESASTNQTSMYLCASRSQLAGGSYNEQFFGPGTRLTVL.